This T cell receptor beta chain comes out of a study of CXCR3-negative and CXCR3-positive naive CD8 T cells (dated by TCRdb to between 2017 and 2020). In terms of the full investigation: In total, around 140 million TRB reads were obtained, corresponding to roughly 1.5 +/- 0.3 million reads per library. The diversity and physicochemical repertoire analyses included under 12 donors pooled from two independent experiments. Naive subsets from about five donors and memory cells from 3 donors were included in the TRBV-TRBJ cluster analysis. The research as a whole found: TRB CDR3s from CXCR3-positive naive cells showed higher hydrophobicity (lower Kidera factor 4), lower energy, and higher strength and volume indices than CXCR3-negative naive cells. Surface CD5, linked to self-reactivity in mice, was comparable between naive subsets; TCR interaction strength was therefore also inferred from TRB CDR3 physicochemical properties. Naive CXCR3-negative and CXCR3-positive cells from the same donor showed similar TRBV-TRBJ usage, whereas memory cells showed distinct patterns. CXCR3 expression partially decreased after cryopreservation, so most assays used freshly isolated PBMCs. Comparably high repertoire diversity was found in both naive subsets, whereas much lower repertoire diversity was found in memory CD8+ T cells.

The sample was run on a NextSeq 550. The Human TCR Profiling Kit (MiLaboratory) was used to prepare UMI-labeled 5' RACE TRB cDNA libraries. The full amount of extracted RNA was used for cDNA synthesis, and the full amount of resulting cDNA was used for PCR amplification. Libraries were prepared in parallel with an identical number of PCR cycles. Regarding the original processing steps: With a requirement of at least two reads per UMI, MIGEC and MiXCR extracted about 50,000 +/- 10,000 unique UMI-labeled TRB cDNA molecules per library. On average, about 40,000 +/- 10,000 functional in-frame TRB CDR3 nucleotide clonotypes lacking stop codons were found per library. After downsampling to 5000 UMI-labeled TRB molecules per sample, diversity metrics, including normalized Shannon-Wiener and Chao1, were computed in VDJtools. For the central five CDR3 residues, VDJtools calculated physicochemical properties weighted by clonotype size, namely interaction energy, strength, volume and Kidera factor 4. After reprocessing by TCRdb, each CDR3 protein sequence is one entry, and no DNA is given. These V and J calls derive from TCRdb rather than the authors' analysis. The sample's table lists a count of about 63,000 distinct CDR3 sequences. The ten largest clones take up approximately 4.4% of the sample.

Each CD8+ T cell subset was flow-sorted in triplicate, and some 300,000 cells per subset were placed directly into RLT lysis buffer. To keep memory contaminants out, a stringent definition of naive CD8+ T cells was applied: CD45RO-CCR7+CD27+CD95-. Peripheral blood mononuclear cells were isolated from buffy coats using standard density gradient centrifugation. Naive CXCR3-negative and CXCR3-positive CD8+ T cells were flow-sorted using a FACSAria III. Total RNA was extracted from sorted cells with an RNeasy Mini Kit. There are 17 amino acids in the CDR3, from cysteine to phenylalanine inclusive. The DNA is not on file. As encoded in the germline V gene, CDR1 is LGHNA while CDR2 is YSLEER. In regard to this clonotype: Its specific antigen is unknown.

The TCR originated in a human donor in good health. Some clones in this sample may be carry-over from other donors' samples. Sequencing used naive CXCR3+ CD8+ T cells from blood. The label giving this sample's cell subset or site can be read as: CD45RO-CCR7+CD27+CD95- naive CD8+ T cells expressing CXCR3 (TNR3+). The V and J segments used are TRBV4-3 and TRBJ2-1; TCRdb's D gene call, TRBD2, goes unchecked for lack of DNA. The CDR3 corresponds to CASSQWTSGSSYNEQFF.